This paragraph covers one T cell receptor beta chain sequence. The entry originates in a study of control samples from healthy donors and cancer patients. Profiled with immunoSEQ multiplex PCR; TCRdb holds only in-frame clones, not every one. The sample includes tens of thousands of clones, 75% to 90% seen only once; the top ten take over 45%. The V and J ends lost 5 bases and 6 bases respectively, with 14 bases between them. There are 13 residues in the CDR3. From germline, CDR1 is SGHTA and CDR2 FQGNSA. This clonotype was obtained from a man aged 60 to 69 in good health. This sequence joins TRBV7-2 and TRBJ2-7; D is possibly TRBD1 or TRBD2 (5 bases each). The sample taken for sequencing was blood. The CDR3 region is CASSRDRGSEQYF. CDR3 nucleotides: TGTGCCAGCAGCCGGGACCGAGGGTCCGAGCAGTACTTC.